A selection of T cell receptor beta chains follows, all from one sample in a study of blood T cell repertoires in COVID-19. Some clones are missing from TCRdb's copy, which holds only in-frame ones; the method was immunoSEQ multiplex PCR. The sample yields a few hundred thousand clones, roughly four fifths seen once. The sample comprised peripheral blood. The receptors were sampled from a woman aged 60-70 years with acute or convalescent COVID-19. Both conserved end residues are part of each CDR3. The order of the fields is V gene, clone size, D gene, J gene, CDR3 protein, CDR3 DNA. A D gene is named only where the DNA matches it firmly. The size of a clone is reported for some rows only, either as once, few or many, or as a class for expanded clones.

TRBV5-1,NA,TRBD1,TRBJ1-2,CASSLAETGDGGYTF,TGCGCCAGCAGCTTGGCCGAGACAGGGGACGGTGGCTACACCTTC
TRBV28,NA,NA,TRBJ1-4,CASQSFWGTTNEKLFF,TGTGCCAGTCAGTCCTTTTGGGGCACGACTAATGAAAAACTGTTTTTT
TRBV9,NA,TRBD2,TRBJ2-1,CASSVGASGYSEQFF,TGTGCCAGCAGCGTAGGGGCTAGCGGGTATTCTGAGCAGTTCTTC
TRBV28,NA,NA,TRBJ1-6,CASSLSSSYNSPLHF,TGTGCCAGCAGTTTATCGAGCTCCTATAATTCACCCCTCCACTTT
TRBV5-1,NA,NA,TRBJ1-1,CASSLVGGEAFF,TGCGCCAGCAGCTTGGTAGGGGGTGAAGCTTTCTTT
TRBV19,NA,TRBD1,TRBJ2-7,CATSGTGVNEQYF,TGTGCCACTTCCGGGACAGGGGTGAACGAGCAGTACTTC
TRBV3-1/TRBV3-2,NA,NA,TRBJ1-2,CASSHQDRSNYGYTF,TGTGCCAGCAGCCACCAGGACAGATCAAACTATGGCTACACCTTC
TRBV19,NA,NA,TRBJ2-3,CASSPKSGSTDTQYF,TGTGCCAGTAGTCCAAAAAGCGGTTCAACAGATACGCAGTATTTT
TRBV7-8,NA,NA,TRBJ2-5,CASSSIPGILETQYF,TGTGCCAGCAGCTCTATACCAGGGATCTTGGAGACCCAGTACTTC
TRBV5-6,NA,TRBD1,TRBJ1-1,CASSLLRGPTEAFF,TGTGCCAGCAGTCTGTTAAGGGGGCCCACTGAAGCTTTCTTT
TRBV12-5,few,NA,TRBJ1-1,CASGLTENTEAFF,TGTGCTAGTGGTTTGACAGAGAACACTGAAGCTTTCTTT
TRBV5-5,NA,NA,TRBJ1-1,CASSLRIRRGDTAEAFF,TGTGCCAGCAGCTTGAGAATCAGGCGGGGGGATACGGCTGAAGCTTTCTTT
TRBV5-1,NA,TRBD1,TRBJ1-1,CASSLVGGANTEAFF,TGCGCCAGCAGCTTGGTAGGGGGCGCAAACACTGAAGCTTTCTTT
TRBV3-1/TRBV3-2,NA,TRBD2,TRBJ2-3,CASSLGGAADTQYF,TGTGCCAGCAGCCTCGGGGGGGCCGCAGATACGCAGTATTTT
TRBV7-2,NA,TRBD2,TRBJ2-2,CASSPRTSRTTGELFF,TGTGCCAGCAGCCCGAGGACTAGTAGGACCACCGGGGAGCTGTTTTTT
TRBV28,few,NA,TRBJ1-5,CASSPHIYNQPQHF,TGTGCCAGCAGTCCACACATATACAATCAGCCCCAGCATTTT
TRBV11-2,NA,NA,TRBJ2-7,CASSGRGTAYEQYF,TGTGCCAGCAGCGGCCGGGGGACAGCCTACGAGCAGTACTTC
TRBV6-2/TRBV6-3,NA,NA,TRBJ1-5,CASSFGGGPQHF,TGTGCCAGCAGTTTCGGGGGGGGGCCCCAGCATTTT
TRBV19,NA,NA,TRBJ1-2,CASSHRGPEAYTF,TGTGCCAGTAGCCATCGGGGTCCCGAAGCCTACACCTTC
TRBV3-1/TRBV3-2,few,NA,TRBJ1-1,CASSEQGKAFF,TGTGCCAGCAGCGAACAGGGAAAAGCTTTCTTT